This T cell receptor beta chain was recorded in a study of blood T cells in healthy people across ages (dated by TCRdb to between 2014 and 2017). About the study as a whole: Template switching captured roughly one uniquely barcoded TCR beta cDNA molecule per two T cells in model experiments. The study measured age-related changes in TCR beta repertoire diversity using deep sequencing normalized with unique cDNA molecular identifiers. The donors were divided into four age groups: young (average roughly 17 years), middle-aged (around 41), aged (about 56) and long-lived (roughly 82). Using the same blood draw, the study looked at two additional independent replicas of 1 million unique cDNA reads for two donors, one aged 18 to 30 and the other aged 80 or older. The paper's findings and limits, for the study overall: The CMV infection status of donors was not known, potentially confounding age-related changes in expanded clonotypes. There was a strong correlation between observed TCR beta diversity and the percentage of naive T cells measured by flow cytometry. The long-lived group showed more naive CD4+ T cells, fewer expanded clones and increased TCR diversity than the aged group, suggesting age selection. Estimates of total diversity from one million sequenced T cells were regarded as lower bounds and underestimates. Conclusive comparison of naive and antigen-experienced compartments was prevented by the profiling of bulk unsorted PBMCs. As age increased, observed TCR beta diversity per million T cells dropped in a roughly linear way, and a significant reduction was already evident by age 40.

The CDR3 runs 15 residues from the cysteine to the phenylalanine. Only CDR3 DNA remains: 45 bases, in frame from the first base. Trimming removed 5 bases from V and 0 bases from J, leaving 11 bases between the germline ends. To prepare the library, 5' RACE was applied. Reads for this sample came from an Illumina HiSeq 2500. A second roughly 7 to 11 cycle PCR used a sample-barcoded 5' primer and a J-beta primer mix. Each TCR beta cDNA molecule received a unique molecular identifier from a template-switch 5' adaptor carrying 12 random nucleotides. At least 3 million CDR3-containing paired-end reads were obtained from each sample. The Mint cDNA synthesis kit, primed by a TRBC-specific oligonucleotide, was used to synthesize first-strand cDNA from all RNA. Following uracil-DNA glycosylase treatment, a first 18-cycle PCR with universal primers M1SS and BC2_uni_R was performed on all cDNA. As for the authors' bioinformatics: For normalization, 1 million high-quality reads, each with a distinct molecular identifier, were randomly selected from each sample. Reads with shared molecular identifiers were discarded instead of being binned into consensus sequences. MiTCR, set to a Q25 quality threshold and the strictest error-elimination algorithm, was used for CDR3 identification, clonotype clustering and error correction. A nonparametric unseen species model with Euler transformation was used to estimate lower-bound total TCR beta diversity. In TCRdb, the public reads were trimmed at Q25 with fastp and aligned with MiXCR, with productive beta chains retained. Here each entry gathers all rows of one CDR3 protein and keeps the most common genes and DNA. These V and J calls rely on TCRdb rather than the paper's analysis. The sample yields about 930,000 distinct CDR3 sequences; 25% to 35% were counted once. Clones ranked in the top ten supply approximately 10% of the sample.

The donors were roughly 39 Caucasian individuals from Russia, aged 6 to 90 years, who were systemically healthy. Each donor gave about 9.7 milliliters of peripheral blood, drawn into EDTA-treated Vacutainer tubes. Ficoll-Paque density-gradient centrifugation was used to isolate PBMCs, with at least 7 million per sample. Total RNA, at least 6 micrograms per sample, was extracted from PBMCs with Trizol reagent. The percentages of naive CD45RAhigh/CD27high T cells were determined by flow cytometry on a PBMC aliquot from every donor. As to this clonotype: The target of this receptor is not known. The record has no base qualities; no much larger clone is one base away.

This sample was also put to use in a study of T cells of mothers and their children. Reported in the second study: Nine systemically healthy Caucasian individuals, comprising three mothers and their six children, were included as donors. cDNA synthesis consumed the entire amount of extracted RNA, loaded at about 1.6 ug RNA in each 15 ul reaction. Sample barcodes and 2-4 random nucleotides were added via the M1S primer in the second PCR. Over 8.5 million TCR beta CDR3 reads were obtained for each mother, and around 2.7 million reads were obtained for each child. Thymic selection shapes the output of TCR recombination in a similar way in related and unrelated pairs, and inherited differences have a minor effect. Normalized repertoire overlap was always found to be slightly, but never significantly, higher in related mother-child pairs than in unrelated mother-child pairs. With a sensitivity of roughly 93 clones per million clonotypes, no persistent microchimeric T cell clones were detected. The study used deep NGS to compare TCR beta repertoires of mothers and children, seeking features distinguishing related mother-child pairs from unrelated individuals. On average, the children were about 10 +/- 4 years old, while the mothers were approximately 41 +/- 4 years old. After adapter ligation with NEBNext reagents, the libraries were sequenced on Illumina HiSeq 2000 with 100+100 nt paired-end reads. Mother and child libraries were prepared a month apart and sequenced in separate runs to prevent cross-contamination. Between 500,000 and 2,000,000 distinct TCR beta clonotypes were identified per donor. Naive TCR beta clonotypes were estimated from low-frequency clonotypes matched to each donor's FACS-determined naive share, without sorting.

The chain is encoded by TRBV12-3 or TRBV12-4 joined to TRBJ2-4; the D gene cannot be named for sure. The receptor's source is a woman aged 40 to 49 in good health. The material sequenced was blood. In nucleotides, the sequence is TGTGCCAGCAGTCCACAGACCCGAGCCAAAAACATTCAGTACTTC. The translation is CASSPQTRAKNIQYF.